The rows below give T cell receptor beta chains drawn from one sample of a study of T cell repertoires in cytomegalovirus infection. TCRdb called the reads again in MiXCR, with one record for every CDR3 protein. The table includes around 100,000 distinct CDR3 sequences, approximately 45% detected once. No antigens are known for them. The sequencing here drew on CD8+ T cells from cultured PBMCs, taken from culture after CMV antigen stimulation. The source of these receptors is a human donor in good health (CMV status not recorded). Some clones in this sample may be carry-over from other donors' samples. CDR3s include the opening cysteine and the closing phenylalanine or tryptophan. D genes are given only for firm matches. Size values are once, few and many counts, or a class for expanded clones, and some rows have none.

>TRBJ2-2|-|TRBV11-2|few
CASSFSGNTGELFF
TGTGCCAGCAGCTTCTCGGGGAACACCGGGGAGCTGTTTTTT
>TRBJ2-3|-|TRBV7-9|many
CASSFTGTSTDTQYF
TGTGCCAGCAGCTTTACAGGAACCAGCACAGATACGCAGTATTTT
>TRBJ2-5|-|TRBV7-8|-
CASQGRIEETQYF
TGTGCCAGCCAGGGACGAATCGAAGAGACCCAGTACTTC
>TRBJ2-7|-|TRBV30|-
CAWSVDRSYEQYF
TGTGCCTGGAGTGTTGACAGAAGCTACGAGCAGTACTTC
>TRBJ2-7|-|TRBV2|few
CASAEAYEQYF
TGTGCTTCAGCGGAGGCCTACGAGCAGTACTTC
>TRBJ2-1|-|TRBV7-3|-
CASSPGGWSYNEQFF
TGTGCCAGCAGCCCAGGGGGGTGGTCCTACAATGAGCAGTTCTTC
>TRBJ1-1|TRBD1|TRBV7-6|-
CASSLGQGGNTEAFF
TGTGCCAGCAGCTTGGGACAGGGAGGGAACACTGAAGCTTTCTTT
>TRBJ2-5|-|TRBV12-3/TRBV12-4|-
CASSRGVQETQYF
TGTGCCAGCAGCCGGGGAGTGCAAGAGACCCAGTACTTC
>TRBJ2-5|-|TRBV11-2|-
CASTPGWYQETQYF
TGTGCCAGCACCCCGGGATGGTACCAAGAGACCCAGTACTTC
>TRBJ2-7|TRBD1|TRBV7-6|-
CASSRDRVSEQYF
TGTGCCAGCAGCAGGGACAGGGTCAGCGAGCAGTACTTC
>TRBJ2-1|TRBD2|TRBV9|-
CASGRGDSSYNEQFF
TGTGCCAGCGGTCGGGGGGATAGCTCCTACAATGAGCAGTTCTTC
>TRBJ1-3|-|TRBV27|-
CASSSIPGNTIYF
TGTGCCAGCAGTTCTATCCCTGGAAACACCATATATTTT
>TRBJ1-6|-|TRBV28|many
CASSPPDGKSWGSPLHF
TGTGCCAGCAGTCCGCCGGACGGAAAAAGTTGGGGTTCACCCCTCCACTTT
>TRBJ1-5|-|TRBV27|few
CASSLGGPQEPQHF
TGTGCCAGCAGTTTGGGGGGGCCTCAGGAGCCCCAGCATTTT
>TRBJ1-1|-|TRBV29-1|-
CSVSLGTEAFF
TGCAGCGTCTCCTTGGGGACTGAAGCTTTCTTT
>TRBJ2-1|-|TRBV29-1|-
CSVEPQGIGFNEQFF
TGCAGCGTCGAGCCCCAGGGGATAGGTTTCAATGAGCAGTTCTTC
>TRBJ2-5|TRBD2|TRBV7-2|-
CASSSKRGGDETQYF
TGTGCCAGCAGCTCGAAGCGGGGGGGAGACGAGACCCAGTACTTC
>TRBJ1-1|-|TRBV12-3/TRBV12-4|-
CASSPQGGLNTEAFF
TGTGCCAGCAGCCCCCAAGGGGGACTGAACACTGAAGCTTTCTTT
>TRBJ2-4|TRBD2|TRBV19|-
CASSSLAGVQYF
TGTGCCAGTAGTTCCCTAGCGGGTGTTCAGTACTTC
>TRBJ2-7|-|TRBV19|once
CASNGSYTPYEQYF
TGTGCCAGTAATGGGTCATACACCCCCTACGAGCAGTACTTC